The 15 T cell receptor beta chains listed next were all sequenced from one sample in a study of tumor and adjacent non-tumor tissue in lung cancer. The library came from three nested PCR rounds adapted from ARM-PCR protocols. TCRdb re-derived calls from the multiplex PCR reads in MiXCR, one entry per CDR3 protein. The sample lists about 50,000 distinct CDR3 sequences; 74% were seen once. RNA was extracted from bulk tissue without any cell sorting. More than 3 cm separated this lung sample from the edge of the tumor. Input material: distant non-tumor lung tissue. The receptors were gathered from a woman between 55 and 75 years old with non-small cell lung cancer.

This clonotype was detected a few times. A much larger clone differs by one base, so this may be a read error. The chain is built from TRBV4-1 and TRBJ1-5; D is unresolved. The CDR3 loop spans 15 amino acids. From germline, CDR1 is MGHRA and CDR2 YSYEKL. CDR3 sequence (DNA): TGCGCCAGCAGAAAAACATTTGATAGCAATCAGCCCCGGCATTTT. The encoded protein is CASRKTFDSNQPRHF.

This clonotype has at least ten counts. The rearrangement uses TRBV28 and TRBJ1-2; D ambiguous. This CDR3 is built from 13 residues. Per germline, CDR1 MDHEN and CDR2 SYDVKM. Trimming cost V 3 bases and J 0 bases, with 5 bases left between them. The CDR3 spells CASSFSANYGYTF. CDR3 DNA sequence: TGTGCCAGCAGTTTCAGCGCTAACTATGGCTACACCTTC.

As concerns this clonotype: Its ends do not fully match the called genes, so a read error is possible. This chain uses TRBV29-1 with TRBJ1-2; D remains unclear. The germline V gene has CDR1 SQVTM and CDR2 ANQGSEA. The CDR3 covers 10 residues. CDR3 residues: CSAKDYGYTF. As DNA, the CDR3 is TGCAGCGCCAAGGACTATGGCTACACTTTC.

To note about this clonotype: At one of its ends the junction is not consistent with the germline gene, which may arise from a read error. The rearrangement uses TRBV28 and TRBJ2-7, with TRBD1 matching over 12 bases. This CDR3 has 15 amino acids. In germline, CDR1 is MDHEN, CDR2 SYDVKM. This CDR3 reads CASSLIGTGGYGQYF. Here the CDR3 DNA reads TGTGCCAGCAGTCTCATCGGGACAGGGGGCTACGGGCAGTACTTC.

The chain has TRBV13 and TRBJ2-2, with D possibly TRBD1 on 5 matching bases. The CDR3 extends over 16 amino acids. The ends were cut back, 3 bases at V and 1 base at J, with 12 bases in the middle. Germline V gene data show CDR1 as PRHDT and CDR2 as FYEKMQ (reference sequence). The DNA of the CDR3 is TGTGCCAGCAGCTTGTGGGGCAGGAGGAACACCGGGGAGCTGTTTTTT. It codes for CASSLWGRRNTGELFF. The full variable domain, in which reference TRBV13 and TRBJ2-2 provide the parts outside the CDR3, is AAGVIQSPRHLIKEKRETATLKCYPIPRHDTVYWYQQGPGQDPQFLISFYEKMQSDKGSIPDRFSAQQFSDYHSELNMSSLELGDSALYFCASSLWGRRNTGELFFGEGSRLTVL.

This clonotype was observed at least ten times. The gene calls are TRBV12-3 or TRBV12-4 and TRBJ2-3, with D possibly matching TRBD2 (5 bases). The V end was cut by 3 bases, the J end by 3 bases, with 13 bases between. The CDR3 runs to 15 residues. The CDR3, as DNA: TGTGCCAGCAGTTTGGAGGCGGCGGTTACAGATACGCAGTATTTT. Amino acid sequence: CASSLEAAVTDTQYF.

Points on this clonotype: A much larger clone sits a single nucleotide away, making a read error possible. This chain uses TRBV11-3 with TRBJ2-1; D gene ambiguous. The CDR3 spans 14 residues. CDR1 and CDR2 (germline): SGHNT, YENEEA. CDR3 in amino acids: CVSSLSITLPEQFF. In DNA form, the CDR3 reads TGTGTCAGCAGCTTATCGATTACCCTTCCGGAGCAGTTCTTC. Variable domain in full (rest from reference TRBV11-3 and TRBJ2-1): EAGVVQSPRYKIIEKKQPVAFWCNPISGHNTLYWYLQNLGQGPELLIRYENEEAVDDSQLPKDRFSAERLKGVDSTLKIQPAELGDSAVYLCVSSLSITLPEQFFGPGTRLTVL.

This clonotype was recorded once. An end of the junction differs from the germline gene, which may be a read error. This chain links TRBV4-3 with TRBJ2-3; 9 positions match TRBD2. Germline CDR1 reads LGHNA; CDR2 reads YSLEER. The CDR3 extends over 20 amino acids. The chain's CDR3 is CASSQDRRREGQGDTDMQYF. Written as DNA, the CDR3 is TGCGCCAGTAGTCAAGATAGACGGCGGGAGGGCCAAGGAGACACAGATATGCAGTATTTT.

This clonotype was seen many times. The rearrangement links TRBV25-1 to TRBJ2-4; 7 bases are shared with TRBD2. The V and J ends lost 2 bases and 0 bases, in that order; junction bases with no gene match: 4. Per germline, CDR1 MGHDK and CDR2 SYGVNS. This CDR3 comprises 16 residues. As DNA, the CDR3 is TGTGCCAGCAGTGAAAGTAGCGGGCTAGCCAAAAACATTCAGTACTTC. Amino acid sequence: CASSESSGLAKNIQYF. The whole variable domain, filled in from reference TRBV25-1 and TRBJ2-4, reads EADIYQTPRYLVIGTGKKITLECSQTMGHDKMYWYQQDPGMELHLIHYSYGVNSTEKGDLSSESTVSRIRTEHFPLTLESARPSHTSQYLCASSESSGLAKNIQYFGAGTRLSVL.

The rearrangement joins TRBV5-4 to TRBJ2-1, with D maybe TRBD1 (5 bases). The length of the CDR3 is 12 residues. V gave up 5 bases and J gave up 15 bases, with 18 bases separating them. Germline values: CDR1 SGHNT, CDR2 YYREEE (reference sequence). CDR3 amino acids: CASRLNWGPPFF. In DNA form, the CDR3 reads TGTGCCAGCAGGCTAAACTGGGGCCCGCCGTTCTTC.

Regarding this clonotype: The conserved final phenylalanine or tryptophan is absent from the CDR3, which likely points to a read error. The V gene is TRBV11-2, the J gene TRBJ1-4; 7 positions agree with TRBD1. From germline, CDR1 is SGHAT and CDR2 FQNNGV. Losses at the gene ends were 7 bases for V and 7 bases for J; bases not matched to a gene: 12. CDR3 length equals 15 residues. CDR3 nucleotides: TGTGCCAGCAACGCGACCGGGACAGTGGGTGAAAAACTGTTTTAT. Protein: CASNATGTVGEKLFY.

A few counts support this clonotype. A much larger clone is a single base away; this may be a read error. J is TRBJ2-3 and V is TRBV4-3, with D uncertain. From germline, CDR1 is LGHNA and CDR2 YSLEER. Trimming removed 0 bases at V and 0 bases at J, with 10 bases between. The CDR3 length is 16 residues. The CDR3 sequence is CASSQDPTPSTDTQYF. The CDR3 bases are TGCGCCAGCAGCCAAGATCCGACTCCAAGCACAGATACGCAGTATTTT.

As regards this clonotype: Germline is not matched at one junction end, which may reflect a read error. The chain carries TRBV6-2 or TRBV6-3 and TRBJ2-1; D remains unclear. The CDR3 has 14 residues. Germline CDR1 reads MNHEY; CDR2 reads SVGEGT. For the CDR3, the DNA is TGTGCCAGCAGCCGCCAAAGCTTCTACAATGACCAGTTCTTC. This gives the protein CASSRQSFYNDQFF.

This clonotype came up many times. The rearrangement uses TRBV7-9 and TRBJ2-1, with TRBD1 matching 10 bases. The ends lost 1 base at V and 6 bases at J; junction bases unmatched: 9. Per the germline V gene, CDR1 is SEHNR and CDR2 is FQNEAQ (reference sequence). The CDR3 has 17 residues. CDR3 residues: CASSLGTSGTGVNEQFF. Written as DNA, the CDR3 is TGTGCCAGCAGCTTAGGCACCTCCGGGACAGGGGTCAATGAGCAGTTCTTC.

About this clonotype itself: At one end the junction does not follow the germline gene, possibly because of a read error. The CDR3 DNA sequence: TGTGCCGGCAGTTACTGGGGACAGGGGGGGATTGAAGCTTCCTTT. Translation: CAGSYWGQGGIEASF. The chain combines TRBV6-5 with TRBJ1-1, with TRBD1 identical over 11 bases. The CDR3 consists of 15 residues. CDR1 is MNHEY and CDR2 is SVGAGI in the germline V gene.